The entry below describes one T cell receptor (beta chain). This clonotype was recorded at least ten times. Its antigen specificity is not known. No base-level quality is on record; no much larger clone is a single base apart. The sample belongs to a study of regulatory T cells in long-lasting Graves disease (dated by TCRdb to about 2021). Looking at the study overall: Patients with newly diagnosed Graves' disease had been on antithyroid drugs for under 3 months. Patients with persistent Graves' disease were compared with patients with newly diagnosed Graves' disease using TCR sequencing and RNA sequencing of peripheral blood. The study was conducted in China and was registered as a clinical trial. A total of about 33 samples underwent TCR sequencing: some 13 from persistent and roughly 20 from newly diagnosed Graves' disease patients.

After removal of 5 bases from V and 8 bases from J, the junction retains 15 bases not matched to a gene. Inclusive of the bounding cysteine and phenylalanine, the CDR3 is 17 residues long. Solely the CDR3 DNA is kept, with 51 bases framed from the first base. As encoded in the germline V gene, CDR1 is MDHEN while CDR2 is SYDVKM. Here is what the overall study found, with its caveats: A larger number of public clonotypes was shared among persistent patients (about 2,700) than among newly diagnosed patients (about 990). The authors acknowledged the small sample size as a limitation that may reduce accuracy. Lower TCR Shannon entropy and fewer highly expanded clones were observed in persistent Graves' disease patients than in newly diagnosed patients, which suggested clonal expansion. The study examined only peripheral blood because the primary lesion, thyroid tissue, could not be accessed. Sequencing and analysis were restricted to the TCR beta chain. TRBV28, TRBJ1-2 and TRBJ2-5 were preferentially used in persistent disease, while TRBV20-1 and TRBJ2-1 were favored in newly diagnosed disease.

The time point label corresponds to: newly diagnosed GD, antithyroid drugs for less than 3 months. For both TCR sequencing and RNA sequencing, RNA was extracted from PBMCs in TRIzol. Graves' disease was diagnosed according to American Thyroid Association guidelines. Patients were recruited from an endocrinology department in Xi'an, China. From each patient, approximately 9 milliliters of peripheral blood was collected into an EDTA anticoagulant tube. Ficoll Paque Plus density gradient separation was used to isolate PBMCs, and no additional T cell sorting was done. An Agilent 2100 Bioanalyzer and agarose gel were used to check RNA quality, while a NanoDrop 2000 measured RNA concentration. Libraries were built with multiplex PCR. The instrument was an Illumina HiSeq 4000. CDR3 regions were amplified by Arm-PCR with iRepertoire HTBI primers to construct TCR beta libraries. PCR products were gel purified before sequencing. On the study's bioinformatics: Gene usage analysis of CDR3 amino acid clonotypes used the 62 TRBV and approximately 13 TRBJ segments found across samples. COPE and FqMerger were used to merge the filtered high-quality paired reads into contigs. Contigs were aligned with BLAST to IMGT TRBV, TRBD and TRBJ reference genes, and CDR3 was defined per IMGT. Highly expanded clones were defined as clonotypes with a frequency above 0.1%. Shannon entropy was used to measure repertoire diversity, and the Gini coefficient was used to measure V-J evenness. A clonotype was considered public if more than one individual shared it. Clones were called with MiXCR by TCRdb after fastp trimmed the public reads at Q25, and only in-frame beta chains were retained. Every distinct CDR3 protein forms one entry, paired with its most common genes and DNA. For this entry, the V and J calls and clone size follow TCRdb and not the study's own pipeline. The sample data list 600,000 to 650,000 distinct CDR3 sequences, and about 16% of these were observed just once. 18% of the sample is in the top ten clones.

The same specimen was also included in a second study, on T cells in Graves' hyperthyroidism and ophthalmopathy. As the second study states: Stable Graves' hyperthyroidism was defined as no progression to ophthalmopathy during 18 months of follow-up. Hyperthyroidism patients were aged 18 to 65 years and newly diagnosed, with disease duration of less than 2 months. Patients with uncontrolled infections, other autoimmune diseases, pregnancy or lactation were excluded. Clinical symptoms, serum thyroxine and TRAb, thyroid ultrasound, and orbital computed tomography formed the basis for the diagnoses. The TCR CDR3 was subjected to a first round of RT-PCR using the HTBI primer set and the Qiagen OneStep RT-PCR kit. Most expanded thyroid clonotypes (frequency above 0.001) were also detected in blood, suggesting blood repertoires may reflect thyroid immune responses. Ophthalmopathy was separated from stable hyperthyroidism by a 13 V-J signature model, with about 86% sensitivity and 81% to 82% specificity obtained in cross-validation and 80%/75% obtained in testing. During validation, the model predicted progression to ophthalmopathy a median of approximately six months ahead of onset, with around 65% sensitivity and 72% to 85% specificity. A discovery cohort of about a hundred patients, about 40 with Graves' ophthalmopathy and more than 55 with stable Graves' hyperthyroidism, was used to find distinguishing TCR V-J signatures. Whether ophthalmopathy could be predicted prospectively was tested in an independent validation cohort made up of 18 to 20 hyperthyroidism patients plus 17 patients who later progressed to ophthalmopathy. For training and testing, the 100 or so patients in the discovery cohort were randomly divided in a 7:3 ratio. In several Graves' hyperthyroidism patients, the study also compared T-cell repertoires from thyroid tissue with T-cell repertoires from blood. Following sampling, methimazole starting at 30 mg daily was given to hyperthyroidism patients, and high-dose intravenous methylprednisolone was given to ophthalmopathy patients. Libraries were constructed in a second round of multiplex PCR, after which size selection and purification were carried out. Paired-end sequencing of the libraries was performed with 100 bp reads on an Illumina HiSeq2000. SOAPnuke was used to process the raw data, throwing out any read that contained adapters or uncalled bases, had a mean Phred below 15, or lacked an exact constant-primer or identifier match. COPE v1.2.5 was used to merge high-quality paired reads, and clonotypes were defined as unique nucleotide sequences. MiTCR v1.1 was used to align the clonotypes against IMGT TRBV, TRBD and TRBJ reference segments. Only V-J combinations with frequency above 0.0001, covering about 99% of repertoires, were analysed. The TCS score was defined as the ratio of F50 (clonal expansion) to E x V (chaos), calculated using BLOSUM62-based TCRdist between CDR3 peptides within each V-J. Welch's t-statistics and random forest reduced around 520 V-J features to about 12, which were used in a naive Bayes classifier (R e1071). Sample size was not statistically predetermined, and blinding of investigators to group allocation was not performed. The paper reports TCR Vbeta CDR3 sequencing of about 140 peripheral blood samples: 40 or so ophthalmopathy, roughly 80 hyperthyroidism and 17 progressor patients.

The chain was built from TRBV28 and TRBJ2-1; 10 bases in between match TRBD2. The receptor's source is a woman between 25 and 40 years old with Graves disease. Donor details come from another sample of the same person, matched by shared clones. The source material was peripheral blood mononuclear cells (PBMCs), sampled at new diagnosis, from a patient treated with antithyroid drugs. The nucleotides are TGTGCCAGCAGTCTCGAATTCAGACTAGCGGGTAGAGATGAGCAGTTCTTC. It encodes CASSLEFRLAGRDEQFF. Here the CDR3 is joined to the reference TRBV28 and TRBJ2-1 genes, and the full variable domain is: DVKVTQSSRYLVKRTGEKVFLECVQDMDHENMFWYRQDPGLGLRLIYFSYDVKMKEKGDIPEGYSVSREKKERFSLILESASTNQTSMYLCASSLEFRLAGRDEQFFGPGTRLTVL.